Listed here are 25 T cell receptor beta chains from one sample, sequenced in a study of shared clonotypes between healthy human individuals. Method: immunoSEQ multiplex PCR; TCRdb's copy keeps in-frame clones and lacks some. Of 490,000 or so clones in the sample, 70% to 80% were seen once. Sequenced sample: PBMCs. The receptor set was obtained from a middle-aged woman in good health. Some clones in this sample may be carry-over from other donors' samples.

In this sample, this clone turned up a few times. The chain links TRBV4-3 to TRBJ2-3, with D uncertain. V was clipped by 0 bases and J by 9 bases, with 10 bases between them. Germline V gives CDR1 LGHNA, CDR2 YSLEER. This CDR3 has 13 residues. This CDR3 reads CASSQDQAVTQYF. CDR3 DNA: TGCGCCAGCAGCCAAGATCAGGCAGTCACGCAGTATTTT.

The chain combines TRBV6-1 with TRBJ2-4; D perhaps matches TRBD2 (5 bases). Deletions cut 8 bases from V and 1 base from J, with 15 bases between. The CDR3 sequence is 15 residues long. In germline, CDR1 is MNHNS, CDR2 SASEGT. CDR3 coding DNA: TGTGCCAGCGCGAGGCGAGGGTCGGCCAAAAACATTCAGTACTTC. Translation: CASARRGSAKNIQYF.

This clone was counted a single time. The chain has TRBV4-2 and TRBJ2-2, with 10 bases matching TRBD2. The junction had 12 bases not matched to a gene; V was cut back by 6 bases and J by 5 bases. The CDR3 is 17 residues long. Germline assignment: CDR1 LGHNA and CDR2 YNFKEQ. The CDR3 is CASRRRASGSRTGELFF. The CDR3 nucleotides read TGTGCCAGCAGACGGCGGGCTAGCGGGAGCAGGACCGGGGAGCTGTTTTTT.

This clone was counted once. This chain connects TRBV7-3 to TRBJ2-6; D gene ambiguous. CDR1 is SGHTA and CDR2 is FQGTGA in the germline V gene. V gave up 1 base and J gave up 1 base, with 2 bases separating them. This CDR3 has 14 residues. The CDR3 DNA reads TGTGCCAGCAGCTTAATGTCTGGGGCCAACGTCCTGACTTTC. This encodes CASSLMSGANVLTF.

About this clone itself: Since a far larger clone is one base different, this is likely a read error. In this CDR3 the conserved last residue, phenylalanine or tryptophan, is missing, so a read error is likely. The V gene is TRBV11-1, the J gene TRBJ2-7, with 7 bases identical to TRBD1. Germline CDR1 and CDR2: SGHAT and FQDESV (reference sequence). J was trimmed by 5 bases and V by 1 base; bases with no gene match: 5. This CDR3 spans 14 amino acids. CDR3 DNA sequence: TGTGCCAGCAGCTTAGGACAGGGCGTCAACGAGCAGTACCTC. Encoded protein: CASSLGQGVNEQYL.

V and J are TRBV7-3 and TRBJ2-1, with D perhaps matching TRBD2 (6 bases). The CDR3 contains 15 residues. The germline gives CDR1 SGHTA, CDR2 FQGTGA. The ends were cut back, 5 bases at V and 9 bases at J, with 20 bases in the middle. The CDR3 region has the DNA TGTGCCAGCAGCCGGGAGTTCGGTTCAGCTCGTGAGCAGTTCTTC. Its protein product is CASSREFGSAREQFF.

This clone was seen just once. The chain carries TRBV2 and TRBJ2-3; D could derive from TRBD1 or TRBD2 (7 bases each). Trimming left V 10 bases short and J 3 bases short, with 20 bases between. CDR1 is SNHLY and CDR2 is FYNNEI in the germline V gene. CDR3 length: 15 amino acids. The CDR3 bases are TGTGCCACCTCAGGGGGGGCCGGGTATACAGATACGCAGTATTTT. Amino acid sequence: CATSGGAGYTDTQYF.

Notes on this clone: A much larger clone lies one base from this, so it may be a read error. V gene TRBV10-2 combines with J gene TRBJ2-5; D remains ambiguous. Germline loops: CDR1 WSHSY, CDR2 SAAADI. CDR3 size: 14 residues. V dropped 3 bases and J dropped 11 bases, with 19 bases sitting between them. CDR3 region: CASSERGSGYGQYF. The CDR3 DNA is TGCGCCAGCAGTGAACGAGGATCGGGCTACGGGCAGTACTTC.

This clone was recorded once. The CDR3 here is CASSGWTIGAGELFF. DNA for the CDR3: TGTGCCAGCAGTGGATGGACTATTGGCGCCGGGGAGCTGTTTTTT. This chain links TRBV2 with TRBJ2-2; D possibly corresponds to TRBD2 (6 bases). The CDR3 runs to 15 residues. Germline V gene sequence: CDR1 SNHLY, CDR2 FYNNEI. The germline V and J ends were trimmed by 4 bases and 6 bases, with 15 bases remaining between them.

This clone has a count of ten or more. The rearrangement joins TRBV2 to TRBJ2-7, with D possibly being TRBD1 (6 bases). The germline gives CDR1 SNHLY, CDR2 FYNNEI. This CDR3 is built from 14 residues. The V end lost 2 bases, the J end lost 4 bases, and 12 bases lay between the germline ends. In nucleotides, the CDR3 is TGTGCCAGCAGTGAATATGGGGGCTTATACGAGCAGTACTTC. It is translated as CASSEYGGLYEQYF.

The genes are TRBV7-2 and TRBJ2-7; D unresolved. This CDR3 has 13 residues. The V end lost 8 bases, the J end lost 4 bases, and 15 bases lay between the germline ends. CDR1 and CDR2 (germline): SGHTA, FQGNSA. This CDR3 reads CASAMAPLYEQYF. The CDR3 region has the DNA TGTGCCAGCGCCATGGCCCCCCTTTACGAGCAGTACTTC.

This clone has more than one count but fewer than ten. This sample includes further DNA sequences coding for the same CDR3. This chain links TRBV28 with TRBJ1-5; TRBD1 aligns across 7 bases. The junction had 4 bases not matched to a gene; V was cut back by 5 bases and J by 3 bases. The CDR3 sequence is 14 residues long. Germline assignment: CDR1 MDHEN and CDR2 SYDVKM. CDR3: CASSRQGNNQPQHF. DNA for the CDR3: TGTGCCAGCAGTAGACAGGGTAACAATCAGCCCCAGCATTTT.

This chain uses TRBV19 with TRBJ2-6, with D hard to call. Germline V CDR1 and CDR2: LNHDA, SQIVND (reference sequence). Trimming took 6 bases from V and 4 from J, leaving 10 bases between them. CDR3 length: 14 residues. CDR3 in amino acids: CASSPTRGANVLTF. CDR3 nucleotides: TGTGCCAGTAGCCCGACCCGCGGGGCCAACGTCCTGACTTTC.

The chain's CDR3 is CAWSKGGNTEAFF. CDR3 nucleotides: TGTGCCTGGAGTAAGGGGGGGAACACTGAAGCTTTCTTT. V gene TRBV30 combines with J gene TRBJ1-1; possible D gene TRBD1, 6 bases. From germline, CDR1 is GTSNPN and CDR2 SVGIG (reference sequence). The V end was cut by 2 bases, the J end by 1 base, with 8 bases between. The CDR3 is 13 residues long.

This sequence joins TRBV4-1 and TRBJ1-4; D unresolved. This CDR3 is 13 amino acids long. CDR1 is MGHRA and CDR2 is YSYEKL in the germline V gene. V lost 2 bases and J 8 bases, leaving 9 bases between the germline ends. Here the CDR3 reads CASSQMGNEKLFF. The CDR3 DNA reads TGCGCCAGCAGCCAAATGGGGAACGAAAAACTGTTTTTT.

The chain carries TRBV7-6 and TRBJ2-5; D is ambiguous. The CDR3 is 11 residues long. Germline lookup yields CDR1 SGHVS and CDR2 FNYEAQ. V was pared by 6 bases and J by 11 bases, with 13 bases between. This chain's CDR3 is CASSNGVGQYF. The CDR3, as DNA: TGTGCCAGCAGTAACGGAGTCGGTCAGTACTTC.

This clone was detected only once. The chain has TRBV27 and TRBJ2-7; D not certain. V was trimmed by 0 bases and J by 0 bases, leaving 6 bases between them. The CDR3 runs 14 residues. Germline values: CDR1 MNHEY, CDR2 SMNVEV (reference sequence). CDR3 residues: CASSLSAGSYEQYF. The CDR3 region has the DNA TGTGCCAGCAGTTTATCGGCCGGCTCCTACGAGCAGTACTTC.

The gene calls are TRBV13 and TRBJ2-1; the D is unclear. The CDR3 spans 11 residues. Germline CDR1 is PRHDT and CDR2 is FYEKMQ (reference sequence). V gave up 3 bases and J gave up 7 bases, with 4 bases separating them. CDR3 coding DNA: TGTGCCAGCAGCTTGTTGAATGAGCAGTTCTTC. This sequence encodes CASSLLNEQFF.

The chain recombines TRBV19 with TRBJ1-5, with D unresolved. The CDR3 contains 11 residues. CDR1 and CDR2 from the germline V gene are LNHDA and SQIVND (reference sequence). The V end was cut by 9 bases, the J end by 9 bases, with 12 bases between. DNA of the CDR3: TGTGCCAGCGTGGGCCGGGGGCCCCAGCATTTT. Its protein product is CASVGRGPQHF.

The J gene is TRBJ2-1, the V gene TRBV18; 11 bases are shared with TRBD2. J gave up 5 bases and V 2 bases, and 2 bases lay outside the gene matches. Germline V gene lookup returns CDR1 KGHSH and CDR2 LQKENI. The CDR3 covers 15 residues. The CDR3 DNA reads TGTGCCAGCTCACCAGAACTAGCGGGGGACAATGAGCAGTTCTTC. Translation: CASSPELAGDNEQFF.

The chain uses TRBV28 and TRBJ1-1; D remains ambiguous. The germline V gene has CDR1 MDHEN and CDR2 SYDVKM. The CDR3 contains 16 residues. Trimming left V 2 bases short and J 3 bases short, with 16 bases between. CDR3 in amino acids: CASSLPPSQSDTEAFF. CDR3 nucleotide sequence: TGTGCCAGCAGTTTACCCCCCAGTCAGAGTGACACTGAAGCTTTCTTT. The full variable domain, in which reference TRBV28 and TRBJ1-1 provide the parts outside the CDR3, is DVKVTQSSRYLVKRTGEKVFLECVQDMDHENMFWYRQDPGLGLRLIYFSYDVKMKEKGDIPEGYSVSREKKERFSLILESASTNQTSMYLCASSLPPSQSDTEAFFGQGTRLTVV.

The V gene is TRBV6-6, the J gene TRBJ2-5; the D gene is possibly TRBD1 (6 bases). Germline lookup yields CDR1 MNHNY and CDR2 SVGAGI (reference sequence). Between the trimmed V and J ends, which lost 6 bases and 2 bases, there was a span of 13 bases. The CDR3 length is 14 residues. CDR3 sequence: CASRAYRVQETQYF. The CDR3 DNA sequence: TGTGCCAGCAGAGCCTACAGGGTACAAGAGACCCAGTACTTC.

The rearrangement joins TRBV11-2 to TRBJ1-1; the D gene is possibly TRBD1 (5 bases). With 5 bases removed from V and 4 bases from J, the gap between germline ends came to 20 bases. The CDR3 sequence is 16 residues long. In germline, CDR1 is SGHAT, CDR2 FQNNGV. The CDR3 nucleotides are TGTGCCAGCAGCCCCGAGGCCCGACAGCCCGGCACTGAAGCTTTCTTT. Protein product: CASSPEARQPGTEAFF.

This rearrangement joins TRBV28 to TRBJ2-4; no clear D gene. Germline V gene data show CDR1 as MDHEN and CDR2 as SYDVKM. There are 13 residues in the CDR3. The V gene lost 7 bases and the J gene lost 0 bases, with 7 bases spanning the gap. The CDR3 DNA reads TGTGCCAGCATCAACACAGCCAAAAACATTCAGTACTTC. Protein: CASINTAKNIQYF.

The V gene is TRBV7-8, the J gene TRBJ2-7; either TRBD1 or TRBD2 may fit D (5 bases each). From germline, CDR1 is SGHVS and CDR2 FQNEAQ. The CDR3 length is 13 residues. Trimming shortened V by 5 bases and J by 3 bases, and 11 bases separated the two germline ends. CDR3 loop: CASSGTILYEQYF. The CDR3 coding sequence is TGTGCCAGCAGCGGGACCATTCTCTACGAGCAGTACTTC.